These 26 T cell receptor beta chains came from one sample sequenced in a study of T cells after yellow fever vaccination. Each CDR3 protein gets one entry after TCRdb re-called the 5' RACE reads with MiXCR. The table records some 400,000 distinct CDR3 sequences, under 20% of them present only once. This material consisted of PBMCs, taken before the yellow fever booster vaccination. These receptors all stem from a young man who received the YFV17D yellow fever vaccine.

The V gene is TRBV28, the J gene TRBJ2-7, with 8 bases fitting TRBD1. The CDR3 contains 13 residues. Trimming cost V 6 bases and J 7 bases; bases outside gene matches: 8. Germline CDR1 MDHEN, CDR2 SYDVKM. This CDR3 is CASRGTGWEEQYV. The CDR3 coding sequence is TGTGCCAGCAGGGGGACAGGTTGGGAGGAGCAGTACGTC.

This clonotype was picked up a small number of times. The chain combines TRBV20-1 with TRBJ2-5, with 10 positions matching TRBD2. Germline V lookup: CDR1 DFQATT, CDR2 SNEGSKA (reference sequence). The CDR3 runs to 14 residues. V gave up 5 bases and J gave up 2 bases; unmatched junction bases: 5. This CDR3 is CSALAGGRQETQYF. The CDR3 coding sequence is TGCAGTGCTTTAGCGGGGGGAAGACAAGAGACCCAGTACTTC.

This clonotype was found a few times. The chain links TRBV7-2 to TRBJ2-4; D perhaps matches TRBD1 (6 bases). The V and J ends lost 2 bases and 0 bases respectively, with 14 bases between them. Looked up from germline, CDR1 is SGHTA and CDR2 is FQGNSA. The CDR3 extends over 17 amino acids. CDR3 region: CASSLRTDQLAKNIQYF. In DNA, the CDR3 is TGTGCCAGCAGCTTACGGACAGATCAACTAGCCAAAAACATTCAGTACTTC. The full variable domain, completed using reference TRBV7-2 and TRBJ2-4, is GAGVSQSPSNKVTEKGKDVELRCDPISGHTALYWYRQSLGQGLEFLIYFQGNSAPDKSGLPSDRFSAERTGGSVSTLTIQRTQQEDSAVYLCASSLRTDQLAKNIQYFGAGTRLSVL.

This clonotype came up a few times. Written as DNA, the CDR3 is TGTGCCACCAGCCCTTCCGGGACAGGGACTTCCACAGATACGCAGTATTTT. As protein: CATSPSGTGTSTDTQYF. This chain uses TRBV24-1 with TRBJ2-3; 9 nucleotides line up with TRBD1. This CDR3 has 17 residues. Germline CDR1 is KGHDR and CDR2 is SFDVKD. Trimming took 7 bases from V and 2 from J; bases not matched to a gene: 12.

This clonotype was seen ten or more times. The rearrangement joins TRBV27 to TRBJ1-1; 7 bases are a match to TRBD1. V lost 10 bases and J lost 0; bases outside the gene matches: 14. CDR3 length equals 16 residues. Germline CDR1 and CDR2: MNHEY and SMNVEV (reference sequence). CDR3 sequence (DNA): TGTGCCACCTCTGCCCGGAAGGGGGCCATGAACACTGAAGCTTTCTTT. As protein: CATSARKGAMNTEAFF.

This clonotype was seen a handful of times. The V gene is TRBV6-5, the J gene TRBJ2-5, with D possibly being TRBD1 (8 bases). The CDR3 contains 15 residues. CDR1 MNHEY and CDR2 SVGAGI come from the germline V gene. V was trimmed by 7 bases and J by 4 bases, leaving 19 bases between them. The CDR3 reads CASTPGTGGGETQYF. DNA for the CDR3: TGTGCCAGCACTCCGGGAACAGGGGGGGGAGAGACCCAGTACTTC.

This clonotype has ten or more counts. The gene calls are TRBV20-1 and TRBJ2-1; 11 nucleotides line up with TRBD2. This CDR3 is 17 amino acids long. V shed 5 bases, J shed 4 bases, and the junction held 13 bases outside the gene matches. CDR1 is DFQATT, CDR2 SNEGSKA, per germline (reference sequence). The CDR3 DNA sequence: TGCAGTGCTCGGGGGGCCTCGACTAGCGGGGAATACAATGAGCAGTTCTTC. It is translated as CSARGASTSGEYNEQFF.

This clonotype was detected only a few times. The chain links TRBV7-6 to TRBJ1-2, with D possibly matching TRBD1 (6 bases). The CDR3 runs to 17 residues. CDR1 is SGHVS and CDR2 is FNYEAQ in the germline V gene. Trimming pared 5 bases from V and 4 bases from J, leaving 23 bases between. The chain's CDR3 is CASSPLPRGGLGYGYTF. CDR3 in DNA: TGTGCCAGCAGCCCTTTGCCCCGGGGGGGCCTCGGCTATGGCTACACCTTC.

V and J are TRBV29-1 and TRBJ2-1, with 9 positions matching TRBD2. The CDR3 sequence is 15 residues long. CDR1 SQVTM and CDR2 ANQGSEA come from the germline V gene. V trimming: 2 bases; J trimming: 2 bases; junction bases outside the gene matches: 4. CDR3 DNA: TGCAGCGTTGAATGGCTAGCGGGGCCCTACAATGAGCAGTTCTTC. Translated, it gives CSVEWLAGPYNEQFF.

This clonotype has a handful of counts. The germline gene is not matched at one end of the junction; a read error may be the cause. The V call is TRBV5-1, the J call TRBJ2-1; 7 positions match TRBD2. Germline V gene sequence: CDR1 SGHRS, CDR2 YFSETQ. There are 13 residues in the CDR3. The CDR3 protein is CASTLGGWDEQFF. CDR3 in DNA: TGCGCCAGCACCTTGGGGGGGTGGGATGAGCAGTTCTTC.

This clonotype showed up just a few times. The V call is TRBV7-8, the J call TRBJ2-3, with D possibly TRBD2 on 6 matching bases. V was pared by 7 bases and J by 0 bases, with 23 bases between. The CDR3 runs to 18 residues. Germline CDR1 reads SGHVS; CDR2 reads FQNEAQ. The CDR3 sequence is CASNFGGPPLLSTDTQYF. The CDR3 DNA follows: TGTGCCAGCAATTTTGGAGGGCCCCCTCTTCTAAGCACAGATACGCAGTATTTT.

This clonotype was recorded many times. The rearrangement uses TRBV7-2 and TRBJ2-3; 12 positions agree with TRBD2. The CDR3 extends over 14 amino acids. Germline lookup yields CDR1 SGHTA and CDR2 FQGNSA. V lost 5 bases, J lost 5 bases, and 2 bases stayed unmatched. CDR3: CASSPGLAGDTQYF. The CDR3 DNA reads TGTGCCAGCAGCCCGGGACTAGCGGGAGATACGCAGTATTTT. The entire variable domain, with the rest obtained from reference TRBV7-2 and TRBJ2-3, is as follows: GAGVSQSPSNKVTEKGKDVELRCDPISGHTALYWYRQSLGQGLEFLIYFQGNSAPDKSGLPSDRFSAERTGGSVSTLTIQRTQQEDSAVYLCASSPGLAGDTQYFGPGTRLTVL.

This clonotype appeared a few times. The V and J genes are TRBV20-1 and TRBJ1-1; D is undetermined. CDR3 size: 14 residues. Deletions cut 0 bases from V and 0 bases from J, with 8 bases between. Germline CDR1 reads DFQATT; CDR2 reads SNEGSKA (reference sequence). In DNA form, the CDR3 reads TGCAGTGCTAGAGATCCCACCTTGAACACTGAAGCTTTCTTT. Translation: CSARDPTLNTEAFF.

J is TRBJ2-1 and V is TRBV7-2; TRBD1 matches 9 bases. CDR3 length equals 16 residues. With 5 bases clipped from V and 6 bases from J, the junction kept 11 bases outside the gene matches. Germline values: CDR1 SGHTA, CDR2 FQGNSA. The CDR3 DNA reads TGTGCCAGCAGCGGCTCGGACAGGGGTTTTAGCAATGAGCAGTTCTTC. Amino acid sequence: CASSGSDRGFSNEQFF. The variable domain in full, with the rest retrieved from reference TRBV7-2 and TRBJ2-1, is GAGVSQSPSNKVTEKGKDVELRCDPISGHTALYWYRQSLGQGLEFLIYFQGNSAPDKSGLPSDRFSAERTGGSVSTLTIQRTQQEDSAVYLCASSGSDRGFSNEQFFGPGTRLTVL.

This clonotype was counted a few times. CDR3 protein: CASSQDTVREDEQYF. CDR3 sequence (DNA): TGTGCCAGCAGCCAAGATACAGTTCGAGAGGACGAGCAGTACTTC. The rearrangement joins TRBV3-1 to TRBJ2-7; no reliable D call. Germline CDR1 reads LGHDT; CDR2 reads YNNKEL (reference sequence). This CDR3 has 15 amino acids. V lost 0 bases and J 5 bases, leaving 14 bases between the germline ends.

The chain joins TRBV20-1 to TRBJ1-1; the D is unclear. From germline, CDR1 is DFQATT and CDR2 SNEGSKA (reference sequence). This CDR3 has 14 residues. V lost 3 bases and J 1 base, leaving 12 bases between the germline ends. CDR3 loop: CSASGVVRNTEAFF. CDR3 nucleotide sequence: TGCAGTGCTAGCGGTGTAGTCCGGAACACTGAAGCTTTCTTT.

This clonotype was seen ten or more times. This chain links TRBV6-5 with TRBJ2-5; D remains unclear. V shed 1 base and J shed 5 bases, with 2 bases lying between them. The CDR3 sequence is 11 residues long. Germline loops: CDR1 MNHEY, CDR2 SVGAGI. As DNA, the CDR3 is TGTGCCAGCAGTTACTTGGAGACCCAGTACTTC. Translating gives CASSYLETQYF.

The J gene is TRBJ1-6, the V gene TRBV6-5; D ambiguous. There are 16 residues in the CDR3. V was cut by 0 bases and J by 10 bases, with 16 bases left in between. Germline V gene sequence: CDR1 MNHEY, CDR2 SVGAGI. CDR3 amino acids: CASSYSTPGSRSPLHF. The DNA of the CDR3 is TGTGCCAGCAGTTACTCGACCCCGGGTTCGCGATCACCCCTCCACTTT.

CDR3 protein: CASSLGRLSGNQETQYF. CDR3 in DNA: TGTGCCAGCAGCCTCGGCCGGTTGTCCGGAAACCAAGAGACCCAGTACTTC. The chain has TRBV3-1 and TRBJ2-5; D remains ambiguous. From germline, CDR1 is LGHDT and CDR2 YNNKEL (reference sequence). Trimming stripped 4 bases from V and 0 bases from J, with 18 bases between. The CDR3 runs to 17 residues.

This clonotype was seen a handful of times. This chain joins TRBV5-1 and TRBJ1-1; 12 nucleotides agree with TRBD1. Germline-derived CDR1 and CDR2 are SGHRS and YFSETQ. The V gene end was trimmed by 4 bases and the J gene end by 4 bases; junction bases not matched to a gene: 8. This CDR3 has 16 amino acids. CDR3 protein: CASSPGQGARGTEAFF. CDR3 DNA: TGCGCCAGCAGCCCGGGACAGGGGGCCCGTGGCACTGAAGCTTTCTTT.

This clonotype was detected only a few times. The chain is built from TRBV29-1 and TRBJ2-1, with 9 positions matching TRBD2. CDR3 length equals 12 residues. The V and J ends lost 5 bases and 9 bases, in that order; junction bases with no gene match: 5. CDR1 is SQVTM, CDR2 ANQGSEA, per germline. The CDR3 loop is CSVRRGGTEQFF. The CDR3, as DNA: TGCAGCGTTAGGCGGGGGGGCACTGAGCAGTTCTTC.

In this sample, this clonotype turned up a few times. The rearrangement uses TRBV3-1 and TRBJ2-5; TRBD1 or TRBD2 may be the D gene (6 bases each). Trimming took off 1 base at V and 1 base at J, with 10 bases between the two ends. Germline-derived CDR1 and CDR2 are LGHDT and YNNKEL (reference sequence). This CDR3 spans 15 amino acids. CDR3 sequence: CASSQGGALQETQYF. CDR3 DNA sequence: TGTGCCAGCAGCCAAGGGGGGGCCCTCCAAGAGACCCAGTACTTC.

This clonotype was counted a single time. This chain uses TRBV5-1 with TRBJ2-3, with 7 bases aligning to TRBD2. Germline V CDR1 and CDR2: SGHRS, YFSETQ. V shed 8 bases, J shed 0 bases, and the junction held 9 bases outside the gene matches. The CDR3 covers 15 residues. This chain's CDR3 is CASSISGASTDTQYF. CDR3 nucleotide sequence: TGCGCCAGTTCAATCAGCGGGGCTAGCACAGATACGCAGTATTTT. The entire variable domain, with the rest obtained from reference TRBV5-1 and TRBJ2-3, is as follows: KAGVTQTPRYLIKTRGQQVTLSCSPISGHRSVSWYQQTPGQGLQFLFEYFSETQRNKGNFPGRFSGRQFSNSRSEMNVSTLELGDSALYLCASSISGASTDTQYFGPGTRLTVL.

This clonotype was seen ten or more times. V usage is TRBV6-5 and J usage is TRBJ2-2, with D possibly being TRBD1 or TRBD2 (5 bases each). Germline loops: CDR1 MNHEY, CDR2 SVGAGI. Trimming stripped 4 bases from V and 4 bases from J, with 13 bases between. CDR3 length: 15 residues. CDR3 sequence: CASSSFGAGTGELFF. CDR3 bases: TGTGCCAGCAGTTCCTTTGGGGCGGGCACCGGGGAGCTGTTTTTT.

Notes on this clonotype: This may stem from a read error, because a much larger clone lies one nucleotide away. The gene calls are TRBV5-1 and TRBJ2-7; D remains ambiguous. Trimming took off 0 bases at V and 3 bases at J, with 4 bases between the two ends. This CDR3 spans 12 amino acids. CDR1 and CDR2 (germline): SGHRS, YFSETQ. CDR3 DNA: TGCGCCAGCAGCTTGGGGAACTACGAGCAGTACTTC. Protein: CASSLGNYEQYF. The variable domain in full, completed from reference TRBV5-1 and TRBJ2-7, reads KAGVTQTPRYLIKTRGQQVTLSCSPISGHRSVSWYQQTPGQGLQFLFEYFSETQRNKGNFPGRFSGRQFSNSRSEMNVSTLELGDSALYLCASSLGNYEQYFGPGTRLTVT.

This clonotype was observed a handful of times. The CDR3 loop reads CASSPGTSGGRETQYF. In DNA form, the CDR3 reads TGCGCCAGCAGCCCCGGGACTAGCGGGGGGCGGGAGACCCAGTACTTC. This chain joins TRBV4-3 and TRBJ2-5; 15 bases line up with TRBD2. Germline assignment: CDR1 LGHNA and CDR2 YSLEER. The CDR3 totals 16 residues. The J segment lost 5 bases and the V segment lost 4 bases, leaving 5 bases of the junction unmatched.